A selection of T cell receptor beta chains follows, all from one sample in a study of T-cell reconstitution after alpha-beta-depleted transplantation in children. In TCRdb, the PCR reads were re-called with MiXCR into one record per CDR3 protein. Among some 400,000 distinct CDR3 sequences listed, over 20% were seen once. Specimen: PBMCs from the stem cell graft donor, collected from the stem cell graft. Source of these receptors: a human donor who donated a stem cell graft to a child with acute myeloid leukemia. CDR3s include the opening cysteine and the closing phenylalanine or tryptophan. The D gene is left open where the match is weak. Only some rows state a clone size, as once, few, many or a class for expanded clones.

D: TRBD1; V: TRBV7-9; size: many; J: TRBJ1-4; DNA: TGTGCCAGCAGCCCAGGACAGGGCGGGGCAACTAATGAAAAACTGTTTTTT; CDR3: CASSPGQGGATNEKLFF
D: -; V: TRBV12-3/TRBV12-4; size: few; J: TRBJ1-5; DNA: TGTGCCAGCACCTCGGGGGGCTCAGGTCAGCCCCAGCATTTT; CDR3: CASTSGGSGQPQHF
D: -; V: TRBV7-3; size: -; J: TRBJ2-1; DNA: TGTGCCAGCAGCTTTACCTCCTACAATGAGCAGTTCTTC; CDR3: CASSFTSYNEQFF
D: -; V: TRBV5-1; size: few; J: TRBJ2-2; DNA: TGCGCCAGCAGCTTCGGCCTAGCCCTAGTCACCGGGGAGCTGTTTTTT; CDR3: CASSFGLALVTGELFF
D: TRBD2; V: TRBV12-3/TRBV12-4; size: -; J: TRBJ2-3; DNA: TGTGCCAGCAGTTTAATAGCGGGAGCGGGGGCAGATACGCAGTATTTT; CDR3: CASSLIAGAGADTQYF
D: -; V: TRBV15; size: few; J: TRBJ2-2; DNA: TGTGCCACCAGCGCACACACCGGGGAGCTGTTTTTT; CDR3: CATSAHTGELFF
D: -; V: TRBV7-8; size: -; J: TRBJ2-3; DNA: TGTGCCAGCAGCCTCATAGCGGATAGCACAGATACGCAGTATTTT; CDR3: CASSLIADSTDTQYF
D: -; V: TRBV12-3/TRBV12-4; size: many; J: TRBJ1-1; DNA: TGTGCCAGCAGTTTCGGGGATGAAGCTTTCTTT; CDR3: CASSFGDEAFF
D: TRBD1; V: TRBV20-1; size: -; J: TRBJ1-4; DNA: TGCAGTGCTAGCGCGGGACAGCTTAATGAAAAACTGTTTTTT; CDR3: CSASAGQLNEKLFF
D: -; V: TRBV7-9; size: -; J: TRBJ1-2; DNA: TGTGCCAGCAGCAGCTCGGGTCGAGGCTACACCTTC; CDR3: CASSSSGRGYTF
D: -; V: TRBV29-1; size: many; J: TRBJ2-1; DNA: TGCAGCGTTGTACTAGACTACAATGAGCAGTTCTTC; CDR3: CSVVLDYNEQFF
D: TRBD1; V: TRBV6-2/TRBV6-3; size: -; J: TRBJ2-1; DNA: TGTGCCAGCATCCACCGGGACAGGGTTAGTGAGCAGTTCTTC; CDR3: CASIHRDRVSEQFF
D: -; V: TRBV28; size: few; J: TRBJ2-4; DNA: TGTGCCAGCAGTTCGCCCATTAAACCCGACGCCAAAAACATTCAGTACTTC; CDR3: CASSSPIKPDAKNIQYF
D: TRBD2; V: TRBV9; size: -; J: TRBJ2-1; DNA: TGTGCCAGCAGCCCTCGGGGGGGATCAGATTTCGAGCAGTTCTTC; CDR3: CASSPRGGSDFEQFF
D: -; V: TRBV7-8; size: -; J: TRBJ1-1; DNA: TGTGCCAGCAGCTTAGGGGCAGGGGCCCTTTCGGCTGAAGCTTTCTTT; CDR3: CASSLGAGALSAEAFF
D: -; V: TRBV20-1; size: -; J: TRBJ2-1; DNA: TGCAGTGCTAGTGCACCCACCCTCAATGAGCAGTTCTTC; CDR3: CSASAPTLNEQFF
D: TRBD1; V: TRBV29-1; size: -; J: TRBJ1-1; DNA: TGCAGCGCAACCAGGGGGGAGGACACTGAAGCTTTCTTT; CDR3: CSATRGEDTEAFF
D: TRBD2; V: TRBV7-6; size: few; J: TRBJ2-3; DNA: TGTGCCAGCGGCCTAACTAGCGGGCCAGAAAGTACGCAGTATTTT; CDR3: CASGLTSGPESTQYF
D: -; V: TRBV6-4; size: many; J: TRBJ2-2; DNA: TGTGCCAGCAGTCACGACCGGGCAGGCACCGGGGAGCTGTTTTTT; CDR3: CASSHDRAGTGELFF